The 17 T cell receptor beta chains given below trace back to one sample, sequenced in a study of cytomegalovirus exposure and HLA in healthy donors. The PCR was carried out with 60 Vbeta primers and 13 Jbeta primers. Sequenced by immunoSEQ multiplex PCR; TCRdb stores in-frame clones only, minus some. The repertoire holds 250,000 to 350,000 clones, with 75% to 90% as singletons. The sample consisted of PBMCs. These TCRs come from a girl under 10 years old in good health and CMV-seronegative.

V is TRBV2 and J is TRBJ1-5, with D possibly being TRBD1 (5 bases). The CDR3 runs 15 residues. The germline V and J ends were trimmed by 0 bases and 4 bases, with 10 bases remaining between them. Germline assignment: CDR1 SNHLY and CDR2 FYNNEI. The CDR3 protein is CASSEAAGGNQPQHF. The DNA for the CDR3 is TGTGCCAGCAGTGAAGCAGCGGGGGGGAATCAGCCCCAGCATTTT.

The V call is TRBV4-1, the J call TRBJ1-2; D not resolved. This CDR3 contains 14 residues. Germline-derived CDR1 and CDR2 are MGHRA and YSYEKL. V dropped 4 bases and J dropped 4 bases, with 13 bases sitting between them. The CDR3 region is CASSLIQEGYGYTF. Written as DNA, the CDR3 is TGCGCCAGCAGCCTCATCCAGGAGGGCTATGGCTACACCTTC.

The rearrangement joins TRBV7-8 to TRBJ2-5; no clear D gene. Trimming cost V 2 bases and J 5 bases, with 9 bases left between them. The germline V gene has CDR1 SGHVS and CDR2 FQNEAQ. The CDR3 is 13 residues long. The CDR3 nucleotides are TGTGCCAGCAGCTTATTAGTACAGGAGACCCAGTACTTC. Amino acid sequence: CASSLLVQETQYF. The variable domain in full, with the rest retrieved from reference TRBV7-8 and TRBJ2-5, is GAGVSQSPRYKVAKRGQDVALRCDPISGHVSLFWYQQALGQGPEFLTYFQNEAQLDKSGLPSDRFFAERPEGSVSTLKIQRTQQEDSAVYLCASSLLVQETQYFGPGTRLLVL.

The CDR3: CASSLLSRISANTGELFF. Written as DNA, the CDR3 is TGTGCCAGCAGTTTACTTTCGAGGATTAGCGCGAACACCGGGGAGCTGTTTTTT. This rearrangement joins TRBV28 to TRBJ2-2; D may be TRBD2 (5 bases). Germline CDR1 MDHEN, CDR2 SYDVKM. This CDR3 is built from 18 residues. V dropped 2 bases and J dropped 0 bases, with 16 bases sitting between them.

The J gene is TRBJ1-5, the V gene TRBV9, with D uncertain. V was trimmed by 4 bases and J by 6 bases, leaving 11 bases between them. CDR3 length: 13 residues. From germline, CDR1 is SGDLS and CDR2 YYNGEE. The CDR3 region has the DNA TGTGCCAGCAGCCTAACGCTGAGTCAGCCCCAGCATTTT. Translating gives CASSLTLSQPQHF.

This clone was detected a few times. The V call is TRBV2, the J call TRBJ1-5, with D unresolved. CDR1 and CDR2 (germline): SNHLY, FYNNEI. Between the trimmed V and J ends, which lost 8 bases and 5 bases, there was a span of 7 bases. This CDR3 comprises 11 residues. DNA of the CDR3: TGTGCCAGCGGAGGGTATCAGCCCCAGCATTTT. Translating gives CASGGYQPQHF.

CDR3 bases: TGTGCCATCAAACAAAACGAGCAGTACTTC. It codes for CAIKQNEQYF. The V call is TRBV6-4, the J call TRBJ2-7; the D is unclear. The germline CDR1 and CDR2 sequences are MRHNA and SNTAGT. The V end was cut by 10 bases, the J end by 5 bases, with 9 bases between. The CDR3 loop spans 10 amino acids.

This chain connects TRBV4-1 to TRBJ2-7; D is uncertain. The germline CDR1 and CDR2 sequences are MGHRA and YSYEKL. The ends were cut back, 2 bases at V and 2 bases at J, with 16 bases in the middle. This CDR3 has 16 residues. CDR3 nucleotides: TGCGCCAGCAGCCAACAGTTTCCCCCACATGCCTACGAGCAGTACTTC. Translated: CASSQQFPPHAYEQYF.

V usage is TRBV29-1 and J usage is TRBJ1-4; D remains ambiguous. V gave up 4 bases and J gave up 2 bases, with 11 bases separating them. The CDR3 is made up of 14 amino acids. Germline V gene data show CDR1 as SQVTM and CDR2 as ANQGSEA. The CDR3 region has the DNA TGCAGCGTTGCTGGACTCCGGACTAATGAAAAACTGTTTTTT. Translated: CSVAGLRTNEKLFF.

This chain connects TRBV10-1 to TRBJ2-1; D not resolved. Trimming left V 7 bases short and J 4 bases short, with 8 bases between. The CDR3 length is 12 residues. Germline lookup yields CDR1 WNHNN and CDR2 SYGVQD (reference sequence). CDR3: CASTLDYNEQFF. Written as DNA, the CDR3 is TGCGCCAGCACCCTAGATTACAATGAGCAGTTCTTC.

This clone came up once. In DNA form, the CDR3 reads TGTGCCAGCTCGGAAATAGTCAGGATGAACACTGAAGCTTTCTTT. Translated: CASSEIVRMNTEAFF. The chain carries TRBV7-6 and TRBJ1-1; D is ambiguous. This CDR3 has 15 amino acids. The germline V gene has CDR1 SGHVS and CDR2 FNYEAQ. With 8 bases removed from V and 0 bases from J, the gap between germline ends came to 16 bases. The variable domain in full, completed from reference TRBV7-6 and TRBJ1-1, reads GAGVSQSPRYKVTKRGQDVALRCDPISGHVSLYWYRQALGQGPEFLTYFNYEAQQDKSGLPNDRFSAERPEGSISTLTIQRTEQRDSAMYRCASSEIVRMNTEAFFGQGTRLTVV.

The chain joins TRBV4-1 to TRBJ1-4, with D uncertain. The CDR3 has 16 amino acids. Trimming took 1 base from V and 4 from J, leaving 13 bases between them. From germline, CDR1 is MGHRA and CDR2 YSYEKL. DNA for the CDR3: TGCGCCAGCAGCCAAGCGGTTCCACAGTTTAATGAAAAACTGTTTTTT. This sequence encodes CASSQAVPQFNEKLFF.

The chain joins TRBV19 to TRBJ2-1, with 10 bases identical to TRBD1. The germline V gene has CDR1 LNHDA and CDR2 SQIVND (reference sequence). The CDR3 totals 16 residues. Trimming took 3 bases from V and 6 from J; bases not matched to a gene: 8. The CDR3 is CASSIRGTGALNEQFF. In DNA, the CDR3 is TGTGCCAGTAGTATCAGGGGGACAGGGGCCCTCAATGAGCAGTTCTTC.

The chain combines TRBV28 with TRBJ1-5; TRBD1 might be the D (5 bases). Trimming took off 6 bases at V and 6 bases at J, with 18 bases between the two ends. Germline CDR1 and CDR2: MDHEN and SYDVKM. The CDR3 loop spans 15 amino acids. The CDR3 DNA follows: TGTGCCAGCAGATGGCCAGGGTCAGGAACTCAGCCCCAGCATTTT. This sequence encodes CASRWPGSGTQPQHF. Drawing the rest from reference TRBV28 and TRBJ1-5, the complete variable domain is DVKVTQSSRYLVKRTGEKVFLECVQDMDHENMFWYRQDPGLGLRLIYFSYDVKMKEKGDIPEGYSVSREKKERFSLILESASTNQTSMYLCASRWPGSGTQPQHFGDGTRLSIL.

The rearrangement joins TRBV5-4 to TRBJ1-1; 7 nucleotides match TRBD1. Germline V CDR1 and CDR2: SGHNT, YYREEE (reference sequence). This CDR3 spans 15 amino acids. Trimming removed 4 bases from V and 5 bases from J; junction bases left unmatched: 11. Here the CDR3 reads CASSLLKGAGTEAFF. CDR3 nucleotide sequence: TGTGCCAGCAGCCTCCTAAAGGGGGCAGGAACTGAAGCTTTCTTT.

The chain is built from TRBV30 and TRBJ2-1; no clear D. The CDR3 is 13 residues long. Germline lookup yields CDR1 GTSNPN and CDR2 SVGIG (reference sequence). V lost 3 bases and J lost 2, with 8 bases in between. Here the CDR3 reads CAWSLTAYNEQFF. DNA of the CDR3: TGTGCCTGGAGCCTTACAGCCTACAATGAGCAGTTCTTC.

The chain employs TRBV28 and TRBJ1-1, with D possibly TRBD1 on 6 matching bases. This CDR3 comprises 15 residues. Trimming left V 5 bases short and J 1 base short, with 14 bases between. CDR1 MDHEN and CDR2 SYDVKM come from the germline V gene. For the CDR3, the DNA is TGTGCCAGCAGTAATCACGGGACAACGAACACTGAAGCTTTCTTT. Translation gives CASSNHGTTNTEAFF.